This T cell receptor (beta chain) was sequenced in a study of graft-versus-host responses after intestinal transplantation. Study findings and constraints: In recipient marrow, GvH clones were found, and some appeared first in ileum or blood.

The CDR3 extends over 16 amino acids. Trimming took 2 bases from V and 1 from J; bases not matched to a gene: 7. Germline V lookup: CDR1 MNHEY, CDR2 SMNVEV (reference sequence). The data were produced by immunoSEQ multiplex PCR, yet TCRdb's version contains in-frame clones alone and is incomplete. The data show about 57,000 clones, 70% to 90% seen once. With regard to this clone: Its antigen is currently unknown.

The chain has TRBV27 and TRBJ2-7; 8 bases line up with TRBD1. This specimen consisted of PBMCs, obtained 26 days after transplant. This receptor was identified in a human patient who received an intestinal transplant, so some T cells may come from the graft donor. The CDR3 sequence: CASSLRRQGASYEQYF. The CDR3 DNA reads TGTGCCAGCAGTTTACGACGCCAGGGGGCGTCCTACGAGCAGTACTTC.